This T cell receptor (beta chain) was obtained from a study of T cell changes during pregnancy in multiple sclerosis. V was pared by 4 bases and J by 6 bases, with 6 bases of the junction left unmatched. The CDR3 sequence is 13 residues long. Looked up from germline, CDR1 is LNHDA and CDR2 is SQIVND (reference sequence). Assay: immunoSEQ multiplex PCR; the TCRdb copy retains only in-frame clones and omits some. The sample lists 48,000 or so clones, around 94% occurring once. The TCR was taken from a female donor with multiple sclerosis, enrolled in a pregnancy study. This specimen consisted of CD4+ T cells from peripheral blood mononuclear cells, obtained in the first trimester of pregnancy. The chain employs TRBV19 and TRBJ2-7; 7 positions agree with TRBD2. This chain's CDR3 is CASSKGLFGEQYF. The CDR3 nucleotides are TGTGCCAGTAGTAAGGGACTATTTGGCGAGCAGTACTTC.